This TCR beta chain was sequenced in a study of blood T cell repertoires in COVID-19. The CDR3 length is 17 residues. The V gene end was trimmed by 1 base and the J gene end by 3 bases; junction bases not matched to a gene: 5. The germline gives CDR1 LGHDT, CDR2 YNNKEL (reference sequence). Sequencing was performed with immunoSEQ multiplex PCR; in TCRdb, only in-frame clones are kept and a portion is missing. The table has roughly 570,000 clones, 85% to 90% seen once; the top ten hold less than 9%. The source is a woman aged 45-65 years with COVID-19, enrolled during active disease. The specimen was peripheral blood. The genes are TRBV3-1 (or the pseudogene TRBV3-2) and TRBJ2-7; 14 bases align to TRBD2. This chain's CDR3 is CASSQVGTSGGLYEQYF. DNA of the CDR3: TGTGCCAGCAGCCAAGTAGGGACTAGCGGGGGCCTCTACGAGCAGTACTTC.